This T cell receptor beta chain stems from a study of T-cell memory formation after mild COVID-19. Overall study context: There were largely donor-specific TCR clusters.

Germline V gene data show CDR1 as DFQATT and CDR2 as SNEGSKA (reference sequence). Trimming took 5 bases from V and 1 from J; bases not matched to a gene: 5. This CDR3 region has 14 residues. cDNA libraries for TCR alpha and TCR beta, carrying sample barcodes and UMIs, came from 5'RACE with constant-segment primers. TCRdb recomputed calls from the 5' RACE reads with MiXCR, one row per CDR3 protein. The sample consists of approximately 180,000 distinct CDR3 sequences, roughly 17% of them appearing once. This clonotype was counted a few times. Source material: PBMCs or a T cell subset sorted from them (not recorded which). The gene calls are TRBV20-1 and TRBJ2-3, with 8 bases identical to TRBD2. This TCR was sampled from an adult woman who had mild COVID-19 (a few samples of this study predate the infection). Cell type and time point are not known. CDR3 in amino acids: CSAVAGLGTDTQYF. CDR3 nucleotide sequence: TGCAGTGCTGTAGCGGGACTGGGCACAGATACGCAGTATTTT.